Listed here are 21 T cell receptor beta chains from one sample, sequenced in a study of T-cell reconstitution after alpha-beta-depleted transplantation in children. The authors prepared the TCRbeta library with unique molecular identifiers. MiXCR, run by TCRdb on the PCR reads, gives a single entry per CDR3 protein. Of almost 400,000 distinct CDR3 sequences listed, just over 20% are singletons. The source was PBMCs from the stem cell graft donor, collected from the stem cell graft. The receptor source for this set is a human donor who donated a stem cell graft to a child with acute myeloid leukemia.

The J gene is TRBJ2-2, the V gene TRBV6-2 or TRBV6-3; D is undetermined. CDR1 is MNHEY, CDR2 SVGEGT, per germline. The CDR3 length is 14 residues. Trimming left V 5 bases short and J 7 bases short, with 14 bases between. CDR3 coding DNA: TGTGCCAGCAGTAACATGCAAGGTTACGGGGAGCTGTTTTTT. This codes for CASSNMQGYGELFF.

This clonotype was found many times. V usage is TRBV5-4 and J usage is TRBJ1-4, with a tentative D call TRBD1 (5 bases). Germline lookup yields CDR1 SGHNT and CDR2 YYREEE (reference sequence). The CDR3 has 15 amino acids. Trimming took 5 bases from V and 2 from J, leaving 13 bases between them. The CDR3 here is CASSNGGRTNEKLFF. Here the CDR3 DNA reads TGTGCCAGCAGTAACGGGGGTAGGACTAATGAAAAACTGTTTTTT.

This clonotype was found many times. The chain employs TRBV4-2 and TRBJ2-7; D ambiguous. The CDR3 is made up of 13 amino acids. V lost 3 bases and J lost 3, with 9 bases in between. Germline V gives CDR1 LGHNA, CDR2 YNFKEQ. CDR3 in amino acids: CASSHTAIYEQYF. The CDR3, as DNA: TGTGCCAGCAGCCATACCGCCATCTACGAGCAGTACTTC.

The J gene is TRBJ2-7, the V gene TRBV12-3 or TRBV12-4; 11 bases line up with TRBD2. The CDR3 is 14 residues long. With 7 bases clipped from V and 1 base from J, the junction kept 3 bases outside the gene matches. The CDR3 nucleotides are TGTGCCAGCACCCGACTAGCGGGGTCCTACGAGCAGTACTTC. It translates to CASTRLAGSYEQYF.

To note about this clonotype: A much larger clone differs by one base, so this may be a read error. CDR3 residues: CAINRRVLAGRSYEQYF. The CDR3 DNA reads TGTGCCATCAACAGACGCGTGCTAGCGGGCCGATCCTACGAGCAGTACTTC. This rearrangement joins TRBV27 to TRBJ2-7; TRBD2 matches at 8 bases. V lost 10 bases, J lost 1 base, and 18 bases stayed unmatched. The CDR3 runs to 17 residues. Germline V gene sequence: CDR1 MNHEY, CDR2 SMNVEV (reference sequence).

The sample holds many counts of this clonotype. CDR3 loop: CASSLDTGDTQYF. The CDR3 bases are TGTGCCAGCAGCTTAGATACCGGAGATACGCAGTATTTT. The J gene is TRBJ2-3, the V gene TRBV7-2; unclear D gene. The CDR3 is 13 residues long. Per the germline V gene, CDR1 is SGHTA and CDR2 is FQGNSA. Trimming took 1 base from V and 5 from J, leaving 7 bases between them.

This chain connects TRBV5-1 to TRBJ2-1; TRBD2 aligns across 9 bases. The V segment lost 0 bases and the J segment 8 bases; nucleotides outside the gene matches: 9. CDR3 length: 16 amino acids. Germline V gives CDR1 SGHRS, CDR2 YFSETQ. CDR3 amino acids: CASSLEVAGGVDEQFF. CDR3 nucleotides: TGCGCCAGCAGCTTGGAGGTTGCGGGAGGGGTAGATGAGCAGTTCTTC.

This clonotype was seen many times. This chain joins TRBV24-1 and TRBJ1-5; D remains unclear. The CDR3 spans 13 residues. Per germline, CDR1 KGHDR and CDR2 SFDVKD. V was clipped by 5 bases and J by 7 bases, with 11 bases between them. In DNA, the CDR3 is TGTGCCACCAGTGCTAATGACTTACAGCCCCAGCATTTT. The encoded protein is CATSANDLQPQHF.

V usage is TRBV29-1 and J usage is TRBJ1-5; D is perhaps TRBD1 (5 bases). Trimming took off 4 bases at V and 3 bases at J, with 13 bases between the two ends. The CDR3 spans 14 residues. Germline V CDR1 and CDR2: SQVTM, ANQGSEA. The CDR3 is CSVAERGFNQPQHF. The DNA for the CDR3 is TGCAGCGTTGCCGAGAGGGGATTCAATCAGCCCCAGCATTTT.

This clonotype was recorded a few times. The chain is built from TRBV11-2 and TRBJ2-1, with 11 nucleotides matching TRBD2. J was trimmed by 0 bases and V by 0 bases; bases with no gene match: 1. Germline lookup yields CDR1 SGHAT and CDR2 FQNNGV. There are 17 residues in the CDR3. CDR3 protein: CASSLDLAGGSYNEQFF. The CDR3 coding sequence is TGTGCCAGCAGCTTAGATCTAGCGGGGGGCTCCTACAATGAGCAGTTCTTC.

CDR3 residues: CASSQVLARSREREDNEQFF. Written as DNA, the CDR3 is TGCGCCAGCAGCCAAGTTTTAGCGCGTTCGCGGGAGAGGGAGGACAATGAGCAGTTCTTC. V usage is TRBV4-1 and J usage is TRBJ2-1; TRBD2 agrees at 7 bases. Trimming cost V 1 base and J 5 bases; bases outside gene matches: 20. Germline assignment: CDR1 MGHRA and CDR2 YSYEKL. This CDR3 has 20 residues.

This clonotype was found a few times. The chain carries TRBV4-2 and TRBJ2-7; D is perhaps TRBD1 (5 bases). This CDR3 comprises 15 residues. Germline V gives CDR1 LGHNA, CDR2 YNFKEQ. Trimming shortened V by 2 bases and J by 1 base, and 12 bases separated the two germline ends. CDR3 sequence reads: CASSQLQAGSYEQYF. CDR3 coding DNA: TGTGCCAGCAGCCAACTACAGGCAGGGTCCTACGAGCAGTACTTC.

This chain joins TRBV6-1 and TRBJ2-1; maybe TRBD2 (5 bases). CDR1 is MNHNS and CDR2 is SASEGT in the germline V gene. V was cut by 8 bases and J by 7 bases, with 12 bases left in between. This CDR3 region has 12 residues. CDR3 sequence (DNA): TGTGCCAGCGAGGTCGGAGGTAATGAGCAGTTCTTC. Translating gives CASEVGGNEQFF.

The sample holds a few counts of this clonotype. The gene calls are TRBV9 and TRBJ1-2; maybe TRBD1 (6 bases). The CDR3 length is 16 residues. V lost 3 bases and J lost 5, with 20 bases in between. The V gene's germline CDR1 is SGDLS and CDR2 YYNGEE. CDR3 region: CASSAGTSGGRYGYTF. In DNA, the CDR3 is TGTGCCAGCAGCGCGGGGACCAGCGGGGGCAGGTATGGCTACACCTTC. Based on the CDR3 plus reference TRBV9 and TRBJ1-2, the full variable domain is DSGVTQTPKHLITATGQRVTLRCSPRSGDLSVYWYQQSLDQGLQFLIQYYNGEERAKGNILERFSAQQFPDLHSELNLSSLELGDSALYFCASSAGTSGGRYGYTFGSGTRLTVV.

This clonotype was found many times. A read error is possible here, since a much larger clone lies one base away. The V call is TRBV20-1, the J call TRBJ2-5; 7 bases agree with TRBD2. V was pared by 5 bases and J by 6 bases, with 12 bases of the junction left unmatched. The CDR3 length is 14 residues. CDR1 DFQATT and CDR2 SNEGSKA come from the germline V gene (reference sequence). The CDR3 DNA is TGCAGTGCTCTTCGGCTCGGACTAGGGAAGACCCAGTACTTC. It encodes CSALRLGLGKTQYF.

This clonotype was counted ten times or more. CDR3 loop: CSARDGRGPLLGEQYF. The CDR3 region has the DNA TGCAGTGCTAGAGATGGGAGAGGGCCCCTTCTGGGGGAGCAGTACTTC. The chain has TRBV20-1 and TRBJ2-7, with D possibly being TRBD2 (5 bases). From germline, CDR1 is DFQATT and CDR2 SNEGSKA (reference sequence). The CDR3 loop spans 16 amino acids. V was pared by 0 bases and J by 7 bases, with 22 bases between.

This sequence joins TRBV2 and TRBJ2-1; 10 bases line up with TRBD2. In germline, CDR1 is SNHLY, CDR2 FYNNEI. CDR3 length: 13 amino acids. J lost 7 bases, V lost 10 bases, and 7 bases had no gene match. The CDR3 DNA sequence: TGTGCCACCCGGGCTAGCGGGAGAAATGAGCAGTTCTTC. It specifies CATRASGRNEQFF.

This chain uses TRBV10-3 with TRBJ1-3, with D tentatively TRBD1 (5 bases). Trimming took off 0 bases at V and 4 bases at J, with 10 bases between the two ends. Germline CDR1 reads ENHRY; CDR2 reads SYGVKD. This CDR3 is built from 15 residues. The chain's CDR3 is CAISESLGEGNTIYF. The CDR3 nucleotides read TGTGCCATCAGTGAGTCCTTGGGGGAAGGAAACACCATATATTTT.

Worth noting for this clonotype: One junction end disagrees with the germline gene, perhaps due to a read error. For the CDR3, the DNA is TGCTGTGCTCCCATCGGATCCCAAGATAACTACGAGCAGTACTTC. It is translated as CCAPIGSQDNYEQYF. This chain joins TRBV20-1 and TRBJ2-7; D ambiguous. This CDR3 spans 15 amino acids. Per germline, CDR1 DFQATT and CDR2 SNEGSKA (reference sequence).

At least ten counts were recorded for this clonotype. The chain employs TRBV6-4 and TRBJ2-6; D unclear. V was pared by 0 bases and J by 1 base, with 4 bases between. The CDR3 runs 15 residues. Germline-derived CDR1 and CDR2 are MRHNA and SNTAGT. CDR3 bases: TGTGCCAGCAGTGACTCGAGATCTGGGGCCAACGTCCTGACTTTC. This translates into CASSDSRSGANVLTF.

This chain uses TRBV27 with TRBJ1-4; maybe TRBD1 (5 bases). V lost 5 bases and J 6 bases, leaving 10 bases between the germline ends. The CDR3 runs 13 residues. The V gene's germline CDR1 is MNHEY and CDR2 SMNVEV (reference sequence). Written as DNA, the CDR3 is TGTGCCAGCAGTGTAGGGGACGATGAAAAACTGTTTTTT. Its translation: CASSVGDDEKLFF. Full variable domain (outside the CDR3, taken from reference TRBV27 and TRBJ1-4): EAQVTQNPRYLITVTGKKLTVTCSQNMNHEYMSWYRQDPGLGLRQIYYSMNVEVTDKGDVPEGYKVSRKEKRNFPLILESPSPNQTSLYFCASSVGDDEKLFFGSGTQLSVL.